This TCR beta chain was captured by sequencing in a study of PD-L1 blockade in urothelial cancer. Study summary: When patients started atezolizumab in the mid-2010s, it was given at 1,200 mg intravenously every 3 weeks. Most patients, about nine tenths of the roughly 30, were males with bladder-origin cancer. Treatment start was followed by blood analysis at 3 weeks (second dose) and again at 6 weeks.

The time point here: peripheral blood 6 weeks after treatment start. A single count supports this clone. Added to each PCR by spiking were synthetic TCR analog templates. TCRdb keeps only in-frame clones here, not all; method: immunoSEQ multiplex PCR. The sample has about 66,000 clones, 88% seen once. The receptor was isolated from a man aged 55 to 70 with urothelial cancer. This sample comprised PBMCs, obtained around atezolizumab (anti-PD-L1) treatment.

The CDR3 nucleotides read TGTGCCAGCAGTAGACAGGCGTATGGCTACACCTTC. Translated, it gives CASSRQAYGYTF. The chain combines TRBV6-1 with TRBJ1-2; maybe TRBD1 (6 bases). V dropped 5 bases and J dropped 5 bases, with 9 bases sitting between them. Per germline, CDR1 MNHNS and CDR2 SASEGT. The CDR3 consists of 12 residues.